The 27 T cell receptor beta chains in this list originate from one sample, sequenced in a study of T cells in Graves' hyperthyroidism and ophthalmopathy. The TCR beta CDR3 regions underwent amplification using RNA transcripts as the source. First-round RT-PCR targeting the TCR CDR3 was performed with the HTBI primer set. TCRdb analysed the multiplex PCR reads with MiXCR anew, one entry per CDR3 protein. The sample holds fewer than 450,000 distinct CDR3 sequences, about a sixth seen once. The sequenced sample was blood. Receptors were obtained from a woman in her twenties or thirties with Graves' hyperthyroidism that later progressed to Graves' ophthalmopathy.

In this sample, this clonotype turned up many times. CDR3 DNA: TGTGCCAGCAGTTTCGAGGGACAGGGCGTTGATACGCAGTATTTT. It translates to CASSFEGQGVDTQYF. This chain uses TRBV27 with TRBJ2-3, with TRBD1 matching over 9 bases. The CDR3 totals 15 residues. V shed 3 bases, J shed 6 bases, and the junction held 7 bases outside the gene matches. Germline V lookup: CDR1 MNHEY, CDR2 SMNVEV (reference sequence).

This clonotype occurred many times. The chain uses TRBV3-1 and TRBJ2-3, with a tentative D call TRBD1 (6 bases). Trimming stripped 0 bases from V and 4 bases from J, with 20 bases between. The CDR3 runs 18 residues. CDR1 and CDR2 from the germline V gene are LGHDT and YNNKEL (reference sequence). CDR3 region: CASSQDFRDTPPADTQYF. The CDR3 DNA is TGTGCCAGCAGCCAAGATTTTCGGGACACCCCCCCCGCAGATACGCAGTATTTT.

This clonotype was seen more than once but under ten times. The J gene is TRBJ1-5, the V gene TRBV7-9; 7 bases map to TRBD1. CDR1 and CDR2 from the germline V gene are SEHNR and FQNEAQ (reference sequence). V lost 5 bases to trimming and J lost 3 bases; unmatched junction nucleotides: 7. This CDR3 has 15 residues. This CDR3 is CASSPGTANNQPQHF. The CDR3, as DNA: TGTGCCAGCAGCCCTGGGACAGCCAACAATCAGCCCCAGCATTTT.

Many counts were recorded for this clonotype. This chain connects TRBV12-3 or TRBV12-4 to TRBJ2-3; 7 nucleotides match TRBD1. This CDR3 has 12 amino acids. Trimming cost V 6 bases and J 6 bases; bases outside gene matches: 3. The CDR3 region is CASSLTGDTQYF. DNA for the CDR3: TGTGCCAGCAGCTTGACAGGGGATACGCAGTATTTT.

This clonotype was counted between two and nine times. This chain joins TRBV9 and TRBJ2-2; D uncertain. V lost 0 bases and J lost 4, with 4 bases in between. The CDR3 covers 13 residues. The germline CDR1 and CDR2 sequences are SGDLS and YYNGEE. The CDR3: CASSVGATGELFF. The CDR3 DNA reads TGTGCCAGCAGCGTAGGCGCCACCGGGGAGCTGTTTTTT.

The CDR3 loop is CASSLDRSGDTQYF. CDR3 nucleotides: TGTGCCAGCAGTTTAGACCGTTCGGGGGATACGCAGTATTTT. The chain employs TRBV12-3 or TRBV12-4 and TRBJ2-3, with a tentative D call TRBD2 (5 bases). The CDR3 contains 14 residues. Trimming cost V 1 base and J 6 bases, with 11 bases left between them.

This clonotype was recorded a few times. The genes are TRBV29-1 and TRBJ2-7; D not resolved. CDR1 SQVTM and CDR2 ANQGSEA come from the germline V gene. The CDR3 extends over 14 amino acids. The V end was cut by 7 bases, the J end by 2 bases, with 18 bases between. The DNA of the CDR3 is TGCAGCGCCGCGATCGAGGACCTGGCCTACGAGCAGTACTTC. Protein: CSAAIEDLAYEQYF.

This clonotype has a handful of counts. V usage is TRBV4-1 and J usage is TRBJ1-2; TRBD1 is a possible D gene (6 bases). CDR3 length equals 14 residues. Germline-derived CDR1 and CDR2 are MGHRA and YSYEKL. Trimming removed 1 base at V and 7 bases at J, with 13 bases between. CDR3 DNA sequence: TGCGCCAGCAGCCAAGGCACGGGGGGCGGTGGCTACACCTTC. Residues: CASSQGTGGGGYTF.

The genes are TRBV16 and TRBJ1-6; D unclear. Per the germline V gene, CDR1 is KGHSY and CDR2 is FQNENV. The CDR3 consists of 13 residues. V was clipped by 6 bases and J by 8 bases, with 11 bases between them. The CDR3 coding sequence is TGTGCCAGCAGTCGTGGATCGGATTCACCCCTCCACTTT. As protein: CASSRGSDSPLHF.

This clonotype was seen many times. The J gene is TRBJ1-1, the V gene TRBV6-5, with D possibly TRBD1 on 6 matching bases. Between the trimmed V and J ends, which lost 1 base and 3 bases, there was a span of 9 bases. Germline values: CDR1 MNHEY, CDR2 SVGAGI. The CDR3 consists of 14 residues. The CDR3 reads CASSYFPGDTEAFF. The CDR3 coding sequence is TGTGCCAGCAGTTACTTCCCAGGGGACACTGAAGCTTTCTTT.

Many counts were recorded for this clonotype. The chain is built from TRBV24-1 and TRBJ2-3, with D tentatively TRBD1 or TRBD2 (5 bases each). The CDR3 runs 15 residues. Germline V gives CDR1 KGHDR, CDR2 SFDVKD. V was clipped by 3 bases and J by 2 bases, with 11 bases between them. CDR3 coding DNA: TGTGCCACCAGTGATCCCGGGGCTTACACAGATACGCAGTATTTT. This sequence encodes CATSDPGAYTDTQYF.

This clonotype was seen many times. This chain joins TRBV19 and TRBJ1-6; D is ambiguous. This CDR3 spans 14 amino acids. With 3 bases removed from V and 13 bases from J, the gap between germline ends came to 16 bases. The germline CDR1 and CDR2 sequences are LNHDA and SQIVND (reference sequence). The CDR3 loop is CASSMGATGAPLHF. CDR3 nucleotide sequence: TGTGCCAGTAGTATGGGCGCAACTGGCGCGCCCCTCCACTTT.

This clonotype occurred a few times. The rearrangement joins TRBV7-9 to TRBJ1-2, with D uncertain. The CDR3 loop spans 13 amino acids. Trimming shortened V by 2 bases and J by 5 bases, and 9 bases separated the two germline ends. CDR1 and CDR2 from the germline V gene are SEHNR and FQNEAQ (reference sequence). The CDR3: CASSLLPGYGYTF. The CDR3 DNA reads as TGTGCCAGCAGCTTATTGCCGGGTTATGGCTACACCTTC.

This clonotype was detected ten times or more. J is TRBJ2-1 and V is TRBV7-9, with TRBD1 as a possible D gene (6 bases). CDR3 length: 18 amino acids. The V and J ends lost 3 bases and 7 bases respectively, with 25 bases between them. The germline V gene encodes CDR1 SEHNR and CDR2 FQNEAQ (reference sequence). This CDR3 reads CASSLGSHAVGGTNEQFF. The CDR3 DNA reads TGTGCCAGCAGCTTGGGCTCCCACGCTGTAGGGGGAACTAATGAGCAGTTCTTC.

A word on this clonotype: A much larger clone sits a single nucleotide away, making a read error possible. V gene TRBV4-2 combines with J gene TRBJ2-7; a possible D gene is TRBD1 (6 bases). This CDR3 has 15 amino acids. Germline V gene sequence: CDR1 LGHNA, CDR2 YNFKEQ. The CDR3 region has the DNA TGTGCCAGCAGCCAGAACAGGGTCGGAACCTACGAGCTGTACTTC. Its protein product is CASSQNRVGTYELYF.

This clonotype was detected only a few times. The rearrangement links TRBV5-1 to TRBJ2-5, with D unresolved. Trimming left V 0 bases short and J 2 bases short, with 8 bases between. The CDR3 has 14 residues. The germline V gene encodes CDR1 SGHRS and CDR2 YFSETQ. CDR3 sequence reads: CASSLAVQQETQYF. The CDR3 region has the DNA TGCGCCAGCAGCTTGGCCGTACAGCAAGAGACCCAGTACTTC.

This clonotype was counted a few times. The V call is TRBV27, the J call TRBJ2-7, with 7 bases matching TRBD2. Germline V gene lookup returns CDR1 MNHEY and CDR2 SMNVEV (reference sequence). Trimming cost V 3 bases and J 0 bases; bases outside gene matches: 14. CDR3 size: 18 residues. CDR3 amino acids: CASSLGNPGLNPSYEQYF. The CDR3 DNA reads TGTGCCAGCAGTTTGGGGAATCCGGGACTAAACCCCTCCTACGAGCAGTACTTC.

This clonotype was counted between two and nine times. V usage is TRBV13 and J usage is TRBJ2-6, with no clear D. Trimming left V 3 bases short and J 0 bases short, with 21 bases between. The CDR3 is 20 residues long. Looked up from germline, CDR1 is PRHDT and CDR2 is FYEKMQ (reference sequence). The CDR3 DNA reads as TGTGCCAGCAGCTTCCGGACGGATAGACTTCTGAGCTCTGGGGCCAACGTCCTGACTTTC. Translated, it gives CASSFRTDRLLSSGANVLTF.

This clonotype occurred a few times. The V call is TRBV5-4, the J call TRBJ2-5; D is unclear. With 1 base removed from V and 7 bases from J, the gap between germline ends came to 11 bases. The germline gives CDR1 SGHNT, CDR2 YYREEE (reference sequence). The CDR3 has 13 amino acids. The CDR3: CASSLQTGGTQYF. The CDR3, as DNA: TGTGCCAGCAGCTTGCAAACCGGCGGGACCCAGTACTTC.

This rearrangement joins TRBV6-1 to TRBJ2-3, with TRBD1 as a possible D gene (5 bases). This CDR3 has 15 residues. Germline CDR1 and CDR2: MNHNS and SASEGT. V was cut by 5 bases and J by 3 bases, with 15 bases left in between. For the CDR3, the DNA is TGTGCCAGCAGTCCCCAGGGTGTTGGTACAGATACGCAGTATTTT. Translated, it gives CASSPQGVGTDTQYF.

The chain joins TRBV29-1 to TRBJ2-5; D not resolved. The CDR3 covers 12 residues. Trimming left V 6 bases short and J 3 bases short, with 11 bases between. The V gene's germline CDR1 is SQVTM and CDR2 ANQGSEA. This CDR3 reads CSVLGLEETQYF. CDR3 coding DNA: TGCAGCGTCTTAGGGCTCGAAGAGACCCAGTACTTC.

This clonotype was seen repeatedly, ten times or more. The chain uses TRBV7-9 and TRBJ1-3, with D unresolved. Deletions cut 4 bases from V and 10 bases from J, with 11 bases between. CDR1 and CDR2 from the germline V gene are SEHNR and FQNEAQ (reference sequence). The CDR3 is 12 amino acids. DNA of the CDR3: TGTGCCAGCAGCTCAGAGATGTATACCATATATTTT. Protein sequence: CASSSEMYTIYF.

This clonotype was counted many times. The chain joins TRBV5-1 to TRBJ2-7; TRBD2 agrees at 8 bases. The CDR3 extends over 15 amino acids. The junction had 6 bases not matched to a gene; V was cut back by 1 base and J by 3 bases. From germline, CDR1 is SGHRS and CDR2 YFSETQ. The DNA for the CDR3 is TGCGCCAGCAGCTTGTATGGGACTAGTATCTACGAGCAGTACTTC. It translates to CASSLYGTSIYEQYF.

Ten or more counts support this clonotype. V gene TRBV12-3 or TRBV12-4 combines with J gene TRBJ2-2, with a tentative D call TRBD2 (6 bases). This CDR3 is 12 amino acids long. The V gene lost 7 bases and the J gene lost 6 bases, with 9 bases spanning the gap. The CDR3 region has the DNA TGTGCCAGCAATCTAGCGCCCGGGGAGCTGTTTTTT. This codes for CASNLAPGELFF.

This clonotype was seen at least ten times. The chain is built from TRBV29-1 and TRBJ2-7; possibly TRBD1 or TRBD2 for D (5 bases each). Trimming cost V 7 bases and J 7 bases, with 14 bases left between them. CDR1 and CDR2 (germline): SQVTM, ANQGSEA. CDR3 length: 11 residues. The CDR3 region is CSGVRDGEQYF. CDR3 sequence (DNA): TGCAGCGGGGTCAGGGACGGGGAGCAGTACTTC.

This sequence joins TRBV6-1 and TRBJ2-7; D is unclear. Trimming took 2 bases from V and 3 from J, leaving 8 bases between them. The CDR3 consists of 13 residues. In germline, CDR1 is MNHNS, CDR2 SASEGT. The CDR3 here is CASSESPFYEQYF. CDR3 in DNA: TGTGCCAGCAGTGAAAGTCCATTCTACGAGCAGTACTTC.

This chain uses TRBV28 with TRBJ1-4, with TRBD1 matching 7 bases. With 4 bases clipped from V and 7 bases from J, the junction kept 3 bases outside the gene matches. The germline CDR1 and CDR2 sequences are MDHEN and SYDVKM. The CDR3 totals 13 residues. This chain's CDR3 is CASSSRQGEKLFF. The DNA of the CDR3 is TGTGCCAGCAGTTCACGACAGGGTGAAAAACTGTTTTTT.